The 2 T cell receptor beta chains in this list originate from one sample, sequenced in a study of cytotoxic CD8 clonotypes in ibrutinib-treated CLL. Profiling relied on immunoSEQ multiplex PCR, and the TCRdb table lists in-frame clones only, not all of them. The sample has 250,000 to 350,000 clones, less than 85% seen once. This specimen was PBMCs, taken at disease progression, from a patient treated with ibrutinib. All receptors derive from a human donor with chronic lymphocytic leukemia.

In its sample, this clone was seen a few times. This rearrangement joins TRBV11-3 to TRBJ2-1, with D unclear. Trimming stripped 3 bases from V and 5 bases from J, with 5 bases between. Germline V gives CDR1 SGHNT, CDR2 YENEEA. The CDR3 extends over 12 amino acids. The CDR3 reads CASSFGDNEQFF. Here the CDR3 DNA reads TGTGCCAGCAGCTTTGGCGACAATGAGCAGTTCTTC.

The chain joins TRBV6-5 to TRBJ1-2; unclear D gene. Germline-derived CDR1 and CDR2 are MNHEY and SVGAGI. Trimming cost V 5 bases and J 3 bases, with 10 bases left between them. The CDR3 consists of 13 residues. The CDR3 nucleotides read TGTGCCAGCAGTCCAGTAGACGACTATGGCTACACCTTC. Translated, it gives CASSPVDDYGYTF.